Sequencing of this T cell receptor (beta chain) was carried out in a study of immune heterogeneity within non-small cell lung tumors. Turning to the study itself: Tumors were classified as 4 squamous cell carcinomas, 10 non-squamous carcinomas and 1 not otherwise specified.

V was trimmed by 5 bases and J by 8 bases, leaving 13 bases between them. There are 13 residues in the CDR3. Germline V lookup: CDR1 SGHAT, CDR2 FQNNGV. This clonotype has a count of ten or more. What it binds is not known. Study-wide results and caveats: High-frequency T-cell receptor beta clonotypes were largely distinct between individual patients. Recurrence of identical dominant CDR3 beta clonotypes was observed across tumor sites within a patient, alongside site-unique high-frequency clones.

Multiplex PCR employing 32 V and 13 J primers generated amplicons of the TCR beta CDR3. TCRdb processed the multiplex PCR reads anew with MiXCR; each CDR3 protein has one entry. The sample consists of about 15,000 distinct CDR3 sequences, over 25% of them appearing once. Samples each supplied 600 ng of bulk tumor genomic DNA as template. In surgery, several biopsies were collected from each primary tumor at widely spaced sites. Before undergoing curative surgery, patients had newly diagnosed non-small cell lung cancer that was untreated. Patients newly diagnosed with non-small cell lung cancer and having curative-intent surgery served as donors.

The sequencing sample was made of lung tumor tissue. The chain links TRBV11-2 to TRBJ2-1; possible D gene TRBD1, 6 bases. This sequence originates from a woman in her forties or fifties with non-small cell lung cancer. The CDR3 DNA is TGTGCCAGCAGCGAAGACAGGTTTGATGAGCAGTTCTTC. This encodes CASSEDRFDEQFF.